Following are 15 T cell receptor beta chains from one sample sequenced in a study of blood T cell repertoires in COVID-19. Profiling relied on immunoSEQ multiplex PCR, and the TCRdb table lists in-frame clones only, not all of them. The sample holds about 300,000 clones, just over 85% seen once. Source material: PBMCs or T cells enriched from blood (not recorded which). The receptors here all came from a man in his thirties or forties who had recovered from COVID-19.

V and J are TRBV10-1 and TRBJ2-3, with 8 bases lining up with TRBD1. This CDR3 region has 15 residues. Trimming took 5 bases from V and 5 from J; bases not matched to a gene: 9. The germline V gene encodes CDR1 WNHNN and CDR2 SYGVQD (reference sequence). CDR3 residues: CASSLATGVVDTQYF. For the CDR3, the DNA is TGCGCCAGCAGTCTAGCGACAGGGGTTGTAGATACGCAGTATTTT.

The chain has TRBV19 and TRBJ1-5, with TRBD1 matching 7 bases. The CDR3 runs 15 residues. Trimming cost V 4 bases and J 5 bases; bases outside gene matches: 8. Germline lookup yields CDR1 LNHDA and CDR2 SQIVND (reference sequence). CDR3 sequence reads: CASSKGGRADQPQHF. CDR3 DNA: TGTGCCAGTAGTAAAGGGGGCAGAGCGGATCAGCCCCAGCATTTT.

This chain uses TRBV5-1 with TRBJ1-2, with 7 bases that match TRBD1. V gave up 5 bases and J gave up 4 bases; unmatched junction bases: 5. This CDR3 comprises 13 residues. Germline lookup yields CDR1 SGHRS and CDR2 YFSETQ. The CDR3 loop is CASSGQGGYGYTF. CDR3 nucleotide sequence: TGCGCCAGCAGTGGGCAGGGGGGCTATGGCTACACCTTC.

The genes are TRBV3-1 (or the pseudogene TRBV3-2) and TRBJ1-1; D is perhaps TRBD1 (6 bases). CDR1 and CDR2 (germline): LGHDT, YNNKEL (reference sequence). V was cut by 4 bases and J by 5 bases, with 14 bases left in between. This CDR3 is 14 amino acids long. The CDR3 protein is CASSLLQGNTEAFF. The CDR3 DNA sequence: TGTGCCAGCAGCCTGCTACAGGGTAATACTGAAGCTTTCTTT.

The table lists this clone with a count of one. This chain uses TRBV11-3 with TRBJ2-1, with unresolved D. Germline values: CDR1 SGHNT, CDR2 YENEEA. The CDR3 extends over 16 amino acids. Trimming removed 7 bases from V and 7 bases from J, with 23 bases in between. The CDR3 DNA is TGTGCCAGCACCCCACGAGGCTTGGCACACAAGAATGAGCAGTTCTTC. Translating it yields CASTPRGLAHKNEQFF.

The table lists this clone with a count of one. This chain links TRBV9 with TRBJ2-3, with 7 bases matching TRBD1. Germline values: CDR1 SGDLS, CDR2 YYNGEE. Trimming took 4 bases from V and 4 from J; bases not matched to a gene: 3. The CDR3 loop spans 13 amino acids. CDR3 in amino acids: CASSRQGADTQYF. The DNA of the CDR3 is TGTGCCAGCAGCCGACAGGGAGCAGATACGCAGTATTTT.

The chain joins TRBV28 to TRBJ2-2, with 8 bases fitting TRBD2. This CDR3 contains 16 residues. Germline values: CDR1 MDHEN, CDR2 SYDVKM. Germline trimming cut 8 bases from V and 6 bases from J; bases unmatched to any gene: 14. The CDR3 region is CASSRTGGPLPGELFF. DNA for the CDR3: TGTGCCAGCTCGCGAACGGGGGGGCCTCTTCCCGGGGAGCTGTTTTTT.

The CDR3 nucleotides are TGTGCCAGCAGCCGAGCCGGGGTCCCCTACGAGCAGTACTTC. Protein sequence: CASSRAGVPYEQYF. V usage is TRBV27 and J usage is TRBJ2-7; possible D gene TRBD2, 5 bases. This CDR3 is built from 14 residues. Germline CDR1 is MNHEY and CDR2 is SMNVEV (reference sequence). Trimming shortened V by 6 bases and J by 2 bases, and 14 bases separated the two germline ends.

This clone came up once. The chain uses TRBV4-1 and TRBJ2-7, with 7 bases aligning to TRBD2. The CDR3 length is 17 residues. V lost 3 bases and J lost 2; bases outside the gene matches: 13. Germline loops: CDR1 MGHRA, CDR2 YSYEKL. Here the CDR3 reads CASSQENRGVPPYEQYF. CDR3 in DNA: TGCGCCAGCAGCCAGGAGAACCGGGGGGTCCCACCCTACGAGCAGTACTTC.

CDR3 loop: CASSPPGQGNQPQHF. Written as DNA, the CDR3 is TGTGCCAGCTCACCACCTGGACAGGGCAATCAGCCCCAGCATTTT. This sequence joins TRBV18 and TRBJ1-5, with 7 bases identical to TRBD1. The CDR3 totals 15 residues. Trimming at V came to 0 bases and at J to 2 bases, leaving 1 base not matched to a gene. The germline V gene encodes CDR1 KGHSH and CDR2 LQKENI.

The chain carries TRBV6-5 and TRBJ1-1; D remains unclear. Germline-derived CDR1 and CDR2 are MNHEY and SVGAGI. The CDR3 runs to 14 residues. V lost 2 bases, J lost 4 bases, and 11 bases lay in between. Here the CDR3 reads CASSYTPAGTEAFF. In DNA form, the CDR3 reads TGTGCCAGCAGTTACACCCCCGCGGGCACTGAAGCTTTCTTT.

V usage is TRBV15 and J usage is TRBJ1-1, with D maybe TRBD1 (5 bases). V was cut by 5 bases and J by 3 bases, with 19 bases left in between. From germline, CDR1 is LNHNV and CDR2 YYDKDF (reference sequence). The CDR3 covers 16 residues. The CDR3 region has the DNA TGTGCCACCAGCGGCGGGGGATCCCGGTCCGACACTGAAGCTTTCTTT. This encodes CATSGGGSRSDTEAFF.

This rearrangement joins TRBV13 to TRBJ1-1; D is perhaps TRBD1 (5 bases). CDR1 is PRHDT, CDR2 FYEKMQ, per germline (reference sequence). There are 12 residues in the CDR3. V gave up 1 base and J gave up 5 bases, with 5 bases separating them. CDR3 residues: CASSLEGTEAFF. The CDR3 bases are TGTGCCAGCAGCTTAGAGGGGACTGAAGCTTTCTTT.

In DNA form, the CDR3 reads TGTGCCAGCAGTTTAGGGACTAGCGGGGTGTACGAGCAGTACTTC. Amino acids: CASSLGTSGVYEQYF. The V gene is TRBV28, the J gene TRBJ2-7; 13 nucleotides line up with TRBD2. V was pared by 2 bases and J by 4 bases, with 2 bases of the junction left unmatched. This CDR3 region has 15 residues. Germline-derived CDR1 and CDR2 are MDHEN and SYDVKM.

This chain links TRBV4-1 with TRBJ2-1; 13 bases map to TRBD2. The CDR3 sequence is 19 residues long. The trim removed 1 base at V and 2 bases at J, leaving 8 bases unmatched. The V gene's germline CDR1 is MGHRA and CDR2 YSYEKL. CDR3 coding DNA: TGCGCCAGCAGCCAAGCCGCCTTAGGGACTAGCGGGACCTACAATGAGCAGTTCTTC. It specifies CASSQAALGTSGTYNEQFF.